The sequence of this T cell receptor (beta chain) was determined in a study of blood T cell repertoires in COVID-19. Sequencing was performed with immunoSEQ multiplex PCR; in TCRdb, only in-frame clones are kept and a portion is missing. The table includes some 95,000 clones, 91% detected once. Germline CDR1 and CDR2: MDHEN and SYDVKM. The V gene lost 6 bases and the J gene lost 3 bases, with 17 bases spanning the gap. The CDR3 is 15 amino acids. The J gene is TRBJ1-2, the V gene TRBV28; no reliable D call. Sequenced sample: peripheral blood. The receptor's source is a human donor with active COVID-19. The donor label of this sample is uncertain. The CDR3 is CASSTVATADYGYTF. The CDR3 nucleotides read TGTGCCAGCAGCACCGTCGCCACAGCGGACTATGGCTACACCTTC.